This section outlines one T cell receptor beta chain sequence together with its context. The CDR3 runs to 15 residues. Losses at the gene ends were 4 bases for V and 4 bases for J; bases not matched to a gene: 5. Germline V gene data show CDR1 as SGHRS and CDR2 as YFSETQ. TCRdb redid the calling of the 5' RACE reads with MiXCR, one entry per CDR3 protein. The data hold nearly 55,000 distinct CDR3 sequences, with roughly 22% observed a single time. Sequenced material: tumor-infiltrating naive CD4+ T cells sorted from the breast tumor. Subset noted: naive CD4+ T cells, CD4+CD45RA+CD25-. The receptor's source is a female donor with breast cancer. The V and J genes are TRBV5-1 and TRBJ1-2, with 12 bases matching TRBD1. The CDR3 DNA follows: TGCGCCAGCAGCGCCGGGACAGGGGGCGGCTATGGCTACACCTTC. As protein: CASSAGTGGGYGYTF. The full variable domain, completed using reference TRBV5-1 and TRBJ1-2, is KAGVTQTPRYLIKTRGQQVTLSCSPISGHRSVSWYQQTPGQGLQFLFEYFSETQRNKGNFPGRFSGRQFSNSRSEMNVSTLELGDSALYLCASSAGTGGGYGYTFGSGTRLTVV.